Shown below are 32 T cell receptor beta chains from a single sample sequenced in a study of cytomegalovirus exposure and HLA in healthy donors. 13 Jbeta primers and 60 Vbeta primers were used for the PCR. Using immunoSEQ multiplex PCR, the repertoire was profiled, and TCRdb retains in-frame clones only, with some absent. The sample yields roughly 160,000 clones, approximately 81% seen once. The sample comprised PBMCs. The receptors were gathered from a male donor in good health and CMV-seronegative.

This sequence joins TRBV27 and TRBJ2-1; a possible D gene is TRBD2 (6 bases). The CDR3 spans 12 residues. CDR1 is MNHEY and CDR2 is SMNVEV in the germline V gene (reference sequence). The germline V and J ends were trimmed by 6 bases and 8 bases, with 11 bases remaining between them. For the CDR3, the DNA is TGTGCCAGCAGCACCCCGGGGGATGAGCAGTTCTTC. Translating it yields CASSTPGDEQFF.

The chain has TRBV9 and TRBJ1-1; D gene uncertain. Germline V gene sequence: CDR1 SGDLS, CDR2 YYNGEE. The CDR3 covers 14 residues. Trimming cost V 2 bases and J 4 bases, with 12 bases left between them. As DNA, the CDR3 is TGTGCCAGCAGCGTGGCAGCTGGCGGCACTGAAGCTTTCTTT. This sequence encodes CASSVAAGGTEAFF.

This chain's CDR3 is CASSFQGANEKLFF. In nucleotides, the CDR3 is TGTGCCAGCAGCTTTCAGGGGGCTAATGAAAAACTGTTTTTT. This chain uses TRBV11-2 with TRBJ1-4; 7 nucleotides align to TRBD1. Trimming at V came to 3 bases and at J to 3 bases, leaving 1 base not matched to a gene. This CDR3 region has 14 residues. The germline gives CDR1 SGHAT, CDR2 FQNNGV.

The V gene is TRBV9, the J gene TRBJ2-7, with 8 bases matching TRBD2. The CDR3 is made up of 17 amino acids. Germline trimming cut 4 bases from V and 1 base from J; bases unmatched to any gene: 13. In germline, CDR1 is SGDLS, CDR2 YYNGEE. CDR3 nucleotide sequence: TGTGCCAGCAGCTCGGGGGGGGTTAGCGGGCGATCCTACGAGCAGTACTTC. Translation gives CASSSGGVSGRSYEQYF.

The genes are TRBV19 and TRBJ2-7; TRBD1 is a possible D gene (6 bases). V was shortened by 8 bases and J by 3 bases, with 14 bases between the two germline ends. CDR1 is LNHDA and CDR2 is SQIVND in the germline V gene (reference sequence). The CDR3 spans 13 residues. CDR3 DNA: TGTGCCAGTGGGTCCGGGACAATCTACGAGCAGTACTTC. Translating gives CASGSGTIYEQYF.

This chain's CDR3 is CASSLVRQGHTNYGYTF. As DNA, the CDR3 is TGTGCCAGCAGTTTGGTGAGACAGGGACATACTAACTATGGCTACACCTTC. The chain is built from TRBV28 and TRBJ1-2, with 7 bases lining up with TRBD1. This CDR3 spans 17 amino acids. The germline gives CDR1 MDHEN, CDR2 SYDVKM. V was pared by 3 bases and J by 0 bases, with 10 bases of the junction left unmatched.

The chain is built from TRBV10-3 and TRBJ2-7; maybe TRBD2 (5 bases). The germline V gene encodes CDR1 ENHRY and CDR2 SYGVKD. The CDR3 length is 13 residues. Trimming stripped 6 bases from V and 3 bases from J, with 12 bases between. The CDR3 region has the DNA TGTGCCATCAGCAACCGGGAAAACTACGAGCAGTACTTC. Translating gives CAISNRENYEQYF.

The chain joins TRBV6-5 to TRBJ2-5; 8 bases are shared with TRBD1. The J call may be wrong; the DNA end is better matched by TRBJ2-7. This CDR3 is built from 15 residues. Germline V lookup: CDR1 MNHEY, CDR2 SVGAGI. The DNA of the CDR3 is TGTGCCAGCAGTTACGGGACAGGAGTATCCTACGAGCAGTACTTC. Translation: CASSYGTGVSYEQYF.

The chain carries TRBV7-2 and TRBJ2-5, with TRBD2 identical over 10 bases. The ends lost 1 base at V and 3 bases at J; junction bases unmatched: 8. Germline loops: CDR1 SGHTA, CDR2 FQGNSA. This CDR3 comprises 17 residues. CDR3 loop: CASSLVLLAGEEETQYF. CDR3 bases: TGTGCCAGCAGCTTAGTTTTGCTAGCGGGAGAAGAAGAGACCCAGTACTTC.

There are a few counts of this clone. This chain uses TRBV19 with TRBJ2-1; 10 positions agree with TRBD1. Trimming cost V 3 bases and J 3 bases; bases outside gene matches: 2. The CDR3 contains 15 residues. The V gene's germline CDR1 is LNHDA and CDR2 SQIVND (reference sequence). The CDR3 loop is CASSMDRGYYNEQFF. In DNA, the CDR3 is TGTGCCAGTAGTATGGACAGGGGGTACTACAATGAGCAGTTCTTC.

V usage is TRBV6-1 and J usage is TRBJ2-3; 7 nucleotides agree with TRBD2. CDR1 is MNHNS, CDR2 SASEGT, per germline. The trim removed 6 bases at V and 2 bases at J, leaving 8 bases unmatched. The CDR3 contains 15 residues. CDR3 region: CASSESTSHTDTQYF. The CDR3 region has the DNA TGTGCCAGCAGCGAGTCGACTAGCCACACAGATACGCAGTATTTT.

The J gene is TRBJ1-2, the V gene TRBV6-5, with 7 bases aligning to TRBD1. From germline, CDR1 is MNHEY and CDR2 SVGAGI. This CDR3 has 13 residues. After removal of 5 bases from V and 5 bases from J, the junction contained 5 bases not matched to a gene. The CDR3 nucleotides read TGTGCCAGCAGTCCCACAGGGGTTTATGGCTACACCTTC. Protein sequence: CASSPTGVYGYTF.

The gene calls are TRBV27 and TRBJ2-1, with 10 positions matching TRBD2. CDR3 size: 14 residues. Germline assignment: CDR1 MNHEY and CDR2 SMNVEV (reference sequence). J lost 7 bases, V lost 7 bases, and 7 bases had no gene match. In DNA, the CDR3 is TGTGCCAGCATCCCCAGCGGGAGGGCGAATGAGCAGTTCTTC. Translating it yields CASIPSGRANEQFF.

The chain joins TRBV5-4 to TRBJ2-7; D is uncertain. The CDR3 consists of 13 residues. The germline V gene encodes CDR1 SGHNT and CDR2 YYREEE (reference sequence). V lost 0 bases and J lost 3, with 7 bases in between. In DNA, the CDR3 is TGTGCCAGCAGCTTGGACAGAGACTACGAGCAGTACTTC. Its translation: CASSLDRDYEQYF.

The count of this clone is one. V and J are TRBV9 and TRBJ2-7; tentatively, D is TRBD2 (5 bases). Germline assignment: CDR1 SGDLS and CDR2 YYNGEE. The CDR3 extends over 14 amino acids. The V end was cut by 4 bases, the J end by 1 base, with 12 bases between. The CDR3 region has the DNA TGTGCCAGCAGCCTCGACGGGGTTTCCTACGAGCAGTACTTC. Its translation is CASSLDGVSYEQYF.

The gene calls are TRBV7-9 and TRBJ2-1; TRBD2 agrees at 10 bases. The CDR3 totals 15 residues. The junction had 4 bases not matched to a gene; V was cut back by 5 bases and J by 3 bases. Germline V gives CDR1 SEHNR, CDR2 FQNEAQ (reference sequence). CDR3 sequence: CASSQTSGFYNEQFF. In nucleotides, the CDR3 is TGTGCCAGCAGCCAGACTAGCGGGTTCTACAATGAGCAGTTCTTC.

This chain joins TRBV5-4 and TRBJ2-5; 8 nucleotides align to TRBD1. V shed 5 bases, J shed 8 bases, and the junction held 11 bases outside the gene matches. The germline gives CDR1 SGHNT, CDR2 YYREEE (reference sequence). The CDR3 length is 14 residues. CDR3 residues: CASRSDRGRETQYF. The CDR3 DNA is TGTGCCAGCAGAAGCGACAGGGGAAGAGAAACCCAGTACTTC.

This chain links TRBV7-2 with TRBJ2-7; 7 bases map to TRBD1. The germline CDR1 and CDR2 sequences are SGHTA and FQGNSA. V lost 1 base, J lost 6 bases, and 6 bases stayed unmatched. The CDR3 covers 14 residues. The CDR3 is CASSLGQGTGEQYF. The DNA for the CDR3 is TGTGCCAGCAGCTTAGGACAGGGTACGGGCGAGCAGTACTTC.

V usage is TRBV6-1 and J usage is TRBJ2-7; D perhaps matches TRBD2 (6 bases). Germline lookup yields CDR1 MNHNS and CDR2 SASEGT. Trimming pared 9 bases from V and 5 bases from J, leaving 11 bases between. The CDR3 length is 11 residues. Written as DNA, the CDR3 is TGTGCCAGGGGGGGTTGGAACGAGCAGTACTTC. It specifies CARGGWNEQYF.

This chain joins TRBV7-9 and TRBJ1-1; D call uncertain. The CDR3 sequence is 11 residues long. With 7 bases removed from V and 7 bases from J, the gap between germline ends came to 10 bases. Germline loops: CDR1 SEHNR, CDR2 FQNEAQ (reference sequence). This CDR3 is CASTRHVEAFF. The CDR3 DNA reads TGTGCCAGCACCCGACACGTTGAAGCTTTCTTT.

The gene calls are TRBV6-7 and TRBJ2-5; TRBD2 agrees at 12 bases. The J call may be faulty, since TRBJ2-7 better matches the DNA end. TRBV6-7 is an ORF; its function is uncertain. The CDR3 loop spans 17 amino acids. CDR3 loop: CASKDVEGLAGTYEQYF. Written as DNA, the CDR3 is TGTGCCAGCAAGGACGTTGAGGGACTAGCGGGCACGTACGAGCAGTACTTC.

The chain recombines TRBV5-4 with TRBJ2-2, with 8 bases fitting TRBD2. The V gene end was trimmed by 3 bases and the J gene end by 3 bases; junction bases not matched to a gene: 7. This CDR3 has 16 residues. Germline CDR1 is SGHNT and CDR2 is YYREEE (reference sequence). The CDR3 DNA is TGTGCCAGCAGCTCCCCCGGGACTAGGCACACCGGGGAGCTGTTTTTT. This codes for CASSSPGTRHTGELFF.

This chain joins TRBV9 and TRBJ2-1; 8 positions agree with TRBD2. Losses at the gene ends were 0 bases for V and 3 bases for J; bases not matched to a gene: 8. Germline lookup yields CDR1 SGDLS and CDR2 YYNGEE. CDR3 length: 17 residues. The CDR3: CASSVGNSGGLYNEQFF. DNA of the CDR3: TGTGCCAGCAGCGTAGGGAACAGCGGGGGTCTCTACAATGAGCAGTTCTTC.

J is TRBJ1-1 and V is TRBV5-1; tentatively, D is TRBD1 (6 bases). Germline CDR1 reads SGHRS; CDR2 reads YFSETQ. V dropped 4 bases and J dropped 4 bases, with 17 bases sitting between them. The CDR3 loop spans 15 amino acids. This CDR3 is CASSPGRGAGTEAFF. As DNA, the CDR3 is TGCGCCAGCAGCCCCGGACGGGGGGCCGGCACTGAAGCTTTCTTT.

The chain joins TRBV5-6 to TRBJ2-2; D possibly corresponds to TRBD2 (7 bases). CDR1 is SGHDT and CDR2 is YYEEEE in the germline V gene. The V gene lost 1 base and the J gene lost 1 base, with 11 bases spanning the gap. The CDR3 loop spans 16 amino acids. CDR3 nucleotides: TGTGCCAGCAGCTTGCGGAGGGGGGGGAACACCGGGGAGCTGTTTTTT. As protein: CASSLRRGGNTGELFF.

The chain couples TRBV27 to TRBJ2-1; 9 bases fit TRBD2. The CDR3 sequence is 14 residues long. The V gene end was trimmed by 7 bases and the J gene end by 3 bases; junction bases not matched to a gene: 4. Germline V gene data show CDR1 as MNHEY and CDR2 as SMNVEV (reference sequence). CDR3 sequence: CASTGREGYNEQFF. The CDR3 DNA reads TGTGCCAGCACGGGGCGGGAGGGCTACAATGAGCAGTTCTTC.

This chain's CDR3 is CASSSARGQDTQYF. The DNA for the CDR3 is TGTGCCAGCAGCTCCGCTAGAGGGCAGGATACGCAGTATTTT. The chain employs TRBV7-9 and TRBJ2-3; D possibly corresponds to TRBD2 (5 bases). The germline V gene encodes CDR1 SEHNR and CDR2 FQNEAQ (reference sequence). V dropped 4 bases and J dropped 6 bases, with 14 bases sitting between them. The CDR3 is 14 amino acids.

The chain recombines TRBV5-1 with TRBJ1-1; TRBD1 matches at 8 bases. The V gene end was trimmed by 3 bases and the J gene end by 1 base; junction bases not matched to a gene: 2. The CDR3 is 14 residues long. Germline CDR1 SGHRS, CDR2 YFSETQ. CDR3: CASSSGTGNTEAFF. The CDR3 DNA reads as TGCGCCAGCAGCTCCGGGACAGGGAACACTGAAGCTTTCTTT.

The chain uses TRBV6-6 and TRBJ2-7; 7 nucleotides line up with TRBD1. The germline gives CDR1 MNHNY, CDR2 SVGAGI (reference sequence). V trimming: 2 bases; J trimming: 3 bases; junction bases outside the gene matches: 7. The CDR3 loop spans 15 amino acids. The CDR3 reads CASSYMGAGGYEQYF. The CDR3 DNA reads as TGTGCCAGCAGTTACATGGGGGCAGGGGGCTACGAGCAGTACTTC.

This chain connects TRBV5-1 to TRBJ2-5, with D perhaps matching TRBD2 (5 bases). This CDR3 is 14 amino acids long. V lost 0 bases, J lost 3 bases, and 9 bases lay in between. Germline V gene lookup returns CDR1 SGHRS and CDR2 YFSETQ. CDR3 residues: CASSLGYGEETQYF. The CDR3 coding sequence is TGCGCCAGCAGCTTGGGGTACGGGGAAGAGACCCAGTACTTC.

This sequence joins TRBV2 and TRBJ2-7; the match to TRBD1 covers 8 bases. There are 13 residues in the CDR3. Germline assignment: CDR1 SNHLY and CDR2 FYNNEI. The junction had 4 bases not matched to a gene; V was cut back by 5 bases and J by 4 bases. CDR3 coding DNA: TGTGCCAGCAGTAGGACAGGGAGTTACGAGCAGTACTTC. Its protein product is CASSRTGSYEQYF.

J is TRBJ1-1 and V is TRBV7-9; possibly TRBD1 for D (6 bases). Deletions cut 0 bases from V and 11 bases from J, with 10 bases between. Germline assignment: CDR1 SEHNR and CDR2 FQNEAQ (reference sequence). This CDR3 contains 12 residues. The CDR3 reads CASSLAGAGAFF. As DNA, the CDR3 is TGTGCCAGCAGCTTAGCGGGGGCCGGGGCTTTCTTT.